This entry lists 27 T cell receptor beta chains sequenced from one sample in a study of metastatic and nonmetastatic thyroid tumors. TCRdb recomputed clones from the PCR reads via MiXCR. The table lists around 20,000 clones, 36% of them singletons. Treatment of any kind had been given to no patient before thyroid surgery. The specimen sequenced was tumor tissue. These receptors all come from a female donor with papillary thyroid cancer or a benign thyroid nodule (not recorded which). Some clones in this sample may be carry-over from other donors' samples.

This clone has only a few counts. This sequence joins TRBV5-1 and TRBJ1-1, with D tentatively TRBD1 (5 bases). Per the germline V gene, CDR1 is SGHRS and CDR2 is YFSETQ. The CDR3 is 14 amino acids. Trimming pared 2 bases from V and 0 bases from J, leaving 8 bases between. The chain's CDR3 is CASSFRQLNTEAFF. The DNA of the CDR3 is TGCGCCAGCAGCTTCAGACAGCTGAACACTGAAGCTTTCTTT. The complete variable domain, with remaining parts taken from reference TRBV5-1 and TRBJ1-1, reads KAGVTQTPRYLIKTRGQQVTLSCSPISGHRSVSWYQQTPGQGLQFLFEYFSETQRNKGNFPGRFSGRQFSNSRSEMNVSTLELGDSALYLCASSFRQLNTEAFFGQGTRLTVV.

The V gene is TRBV7-9, the J gene TRBJ2-7, with TRBD2 identical over 7 bases. The CDR3 has 14 residues. CDR1 and CDR2 (germline): SEHNR, FQNEAQ (reference sequence). The V gene end was trimmed by 0 bases and the J gene end by 3 bases; junction bases not matched to a gene: 2. In DNA form, the CDR3 reads TGTGCCAGCAGCTTAGCCGGACTAGGCTACGAGCAGTACTTC. As protein: CASSLAGLGYEQYF.

The V gene is TRBV15, the J gene TRBJ1-6; 7 nucleotides line up with TRBD1. The trim removed 0 bases at V and 11 bases at J, leaving 7 bases unmatched. CDR1 LNHNV and CDR2 YYDKDF come from the germline V gene (reference sequence). The CDR3 runs to 15 residues. The CDR3 sequence is CATSRDLGQEPPLHF. The CDR3 DNA sequence: TGTGCCACCAGCAGAGATCTAGGACAGGAGCCACCCCTCCACTTT.

The V and J genes are TRBV12-3 or TRBV12-4 and TRBJ2-1; 8 nucleotides align to TRBD2. This CDR3 contains 13 residues. The chain's CDR3 is CASGGLALGEQFF. The CDR3 coding sequence is TGTGCTAGCGGTGGACTAGCCTTAGGCGAGCAGTTCTTC.

The V and J genes are TRBV11-2 and TRBJ2-3; TRBD1 agrees at 9 bases. Trimming took 8 bases from V and 11 from J; bases not matched to a gene: 11. The CDR3 contains 13 residues. Germline V lookup: CDR1 SGHAT, CDR2 FQNNGV. CDR3 nucleotide sequence: TGTGCCAGCCGGGGAGGGGACAGGGCCAAGCAGTATTTT. This codes for CASRGGDRAKQYF.

This chain uses TRBV11-2 with TRBJ1-6; TRBD1 is a possible D gene (5 bases). Germline V CDR1 and CDR2: SGHAT, FQNNGV. Trimming shortened V by 0 bases and J by 11 bases, and 11 bases separated the two germline ends. The CDR3 has 14 amino acids. In DNA form, the CDR3 reads TGTGCCAGCAGCTTAGATCCCGGGACTGCACCCCTCCACTTT. This translates into CASSLDPGTAPLHF.

This clone is medium-sized in the sample. This sequence joins TRBV7-3 and TRBJ2-5; D is unresolved. V was shortened by 2 bases and J by 5 bases, with 9 bases between the two germline ends. The CDR3 is 13 amino acids. Germline V CDR1 and CDR2: SGHTA, FQGTGA. The CDR3 DNA follows: TGTGCCAGCAGCTTAGATCGTCGGGAGACCCAGTACTTC. This encodes CASSLDRRETQYF.

The rearrangement links TRBV6-1 to TRBJ2-1; D unresolved. There are 13 residues in the CDR3. The germline V gene encodes CDR1 MNHNS and CDR2 SASEGT. V lost 6 bases to trimming and J lost 10 bases, with 16 bases between them. The CDR3 DNA sequence: TGTGCCAGCAGCACCGGACCAGACCGAGAGCAGTTCTTC. Residues: CASSTGPDREQFF.

This clone was observed a few times. The CDR3 region is CASSFAQGPGEAFF. DNA for the CDR3: TGTGCCAGCAGTTTCGCGCAGGGACCGGGTGAAGCTTTCTTT. The J gene is TRBJ1-1, the V gene TRBV12-3 or TRBV12-4; tentatively, D is TRBD1 (5 bases). The CDR3 spans 14 residues. The ends were cut back, 3 bases at V and 7 bases at J, with 15 bases in the middle.

The gene calls are TRBV30 and TRBJ1-5; 8 bases match TRBD1. CDR3 size: 12 residues. In germline, CDR1 is GTSNPN, CDR2 SVGIG (reference sequence). V trimming: 5 bases; J trimming: 9 bases; junction bases outside the gene matches: 6. This chain's CDR3 is CAWGQGEWPQHF. The CDR3 DNA reads as TGTGCCTGGGGACAGGGCGAATGGCCCCAGCATTTT.

This clone has more than one count but fewer than ten. The chain couples TRBV6-1 to TRBJ1-6, with unresolved D. Deletions cut 7 bases from V and 3 bases from J, with 13 bases between. Per germline, CDR1 MNHNS and CDR2 SASEGT. The CDR3 is 15 amino acids. CDR3 nucleotide sequence: TGTGCCAGCAAATCGGGAAGTAACTATAATTCACCCCTCCACTTT. Translating gives CASKSGSNYNSPLHF.

V usage is TRBV27 and J usage is TRBJ2-7, with D perhaps TRBD1 or TRBD2 (5 bases each). Per the germline V gene, CDR1 is MNHEY and CDR2 is SMNVEV (reference sequence). The CDR3 length is 15 residues. This CDR3 reads CTTKSWNPGGYEQYF. CDR3 nucleotide sequence: TGTACCACCAAGTCTTGGAACCCTGGGGGCTACGAGCAGTACTTC.

The genes are TRBV9 and TRBJ1-2; D not certain. The CDR3 contains 13 residues. Germline lookup yields CDR1 SGDLS and CDR2 YYNGEE. Trimming left V 2 bases short and J 2 bases short, with 7 bases between. The CDR3 DNA is TGTGCCAGCAGCGTTAACAGCAACTATGGCTACACCTTC. Its protein is CASSVNSNYGYTF.

The chain uses TRBV30 and TRBJ2-7, with no clear D. V shed 0 bases and J shed 4 bases, with 10 bases lying between them. This CDR3 is 13 amino acids long. The germline V gene has CDR1 GTSNPN and CDR2 SVGIG (reference sequence). CDR3 loop: CAWSVGDDYEQYV. Written as DNA, the CDR3 is TGTGCCTGGAGTGTAGGAGACGATTACGAGCAGTACGTC.

The chain is built from TRBV6-5 and TRBJ2-1, with unresolved D. Trimming removed 3 bases from V and 1 base from J, with 10 bases in between. The length of the CDR3 is 15 residues. Germline CDR1 and CDR2: MNHEY and SVGAGI. CDR3 nucleotide sequence: TGTGCCAGCAGTTATGGCCCCCCGTCCTACAATGAGCAGTTCTTC. This encodes CASSYGPPSYNEQFF.

The chain joins TRBV7-2 to TRBJ2-7, with D uncertain. Looked up from germline, CDR1 is SGHTA and CDR2 is FQGNSA. Trimming stripped 3 bases from V and 1 base from J, with 4 bases between. The CDR3 has 12 amino acids. CDR3 in amino acids: CASSFGSYEQYF. The CDR3 nucleotides are TGTGCCAGCAGCTTTGGATCCTACGAGCAGTACTTC.

This clone was observed a handful of times. This chain joins TRBV28 and TRBJ1-2; the D is unclear. Trimming took off 5 bases at V and 6 bases at J, with 19 bases between the two ends. The CDR3 extends over 15 amino acids. Per the germline V gene, CDR1 is MDHEN and CDR2 is SYDVKM. The CDR3 sequence is CASSTPTGRADGYTF. CDR3 coding DNA: TGTGCCAGCAGTACCCCAACGGGGAGGGCGGATGGCTACACCTTC.

J is TRBJ1-2 and V is TRBV6-1; perhaps TRBD1 as D (6 bases). Trimming took 6 bases from V and 8 from J, leaving 16 bases between them. CDR1 and CDR2 (germline): MNHNS, SASEGT. The CDR3 totals 13 residues. The CDR3 here is CASSPSGAMGYTF. The CDR3 DNA reads as TGTGCCAGCAGCCCCTCGGGGGCGATGGGCTACACCTTC.

V gene TRBV3-1 combines with J gene TRBJ1-6; TRBD1 might be the D (5 bases). CDR1 LGHDT and CDR2 YNNKEL come from the germline V gene (reference sequence). V gave up 1 base and J gave up 11 bases, with 9 bases separating them. This CDR3 is built from 13 residues. CDR3 in amino acids: CASSQGWGTPLHF. CDR3 in DNA: TGTGCCAGCAGCCAAGGCTGGGGGACACCCCTCCACTTT.

J is TRBJ1-1 and V is TRBV28; D not certain. The germline gives CDR1 MDHEN, CDR2 SYDVKM. The CDR3 runs to 13 residues. V was pared by 1 base and J by 1 base, with 4 bases between. The CDR3 DNA sequence: TGTGCCAGCAGTTTATTTGGGAACACTGAAGCTTTCTTT. This translates into CASSLFGNTEAFF.

This clone came up a few times. The chain has TRBV28 and TRBJ2-1; 7 positions match TRBD2. Trimming took 3 bases from V and 3 from J; bases not matched to a gene: 5. The CDR3 is 15 amino acids. Germline-derived CDR1 and CDR2 are MDHEN and SYDVKM. This CDR3 is CASSFLAGVYNEQFF. The CDR3 DNA is TGTGCCAGCAGTTTCTTGGCGGGGGTCTACAATGAGCAGTTCTTC.

The chain combines TRBV30 with TRBJ2-2; D not certain. Germline CDR1 GTSNPN, CDR2 SVGIG (reference sequence). The germline V and J ends were trimmed by 0 bases and 5 bases, with 13 bases remaining between them. CDR3 length: 15 amino acids. The CDR3 sequence is CAWSVGQAGTGELFF. Here the CDR3 DNA reads TGTGCCTGGAGTGTAGGGCAGGCAGGTACCGGGGAGCTGTTTTTT.

V gene TRBV18 combines with J gene TRBJ1-1; D gene uncertain. V lost 0 bases, J lost 7 bases, and 15 bases lay in between. The CDR3 is made up of 15 amino acids. Germline CDR1 and CDR2: KGHSH and LQKENI. CDR3 sequence (DNA): TGTGCCAGCTCACCACCGGATGCGCTTGAGGGTGAAGCTTTCTTT. Translating it yields CASSPPDALEGEAFF. The variable domain in full, completed from reference TRBV18 and TRBJ1-1, reads NAGVMQNPRHLVRRRGQEARLRCSPMKGHSHVYWYRQLPEEGLKFMVYLQKENIIDESGMPKERFSAEFPKEGPSILRIQQVVRGDSAAYFCASSPPDALEGEAFFGQGTRLTVV.

At least ten counts were recorded for this clone. V is TRBV6-1 and J is TRBJ1-2; D is undetermined. The CDR3 has 16 residues. The germline gives CDR1 MNHNS, CDR2 SASEGT. Trimming removed 4 bases from V and 0 bases from J, with 15 bases in between. The CDR3 DNA is TGTGCCAGCAGTGTAGATATCGGGAAAGCTAACTATGGCTACACCTTC. Translated: CASSVDIGKANYGYTF.

This clone was counted only a few times. This chain's CDR3 is CASSGAGGYGYTF. CDR3 nucleotides: TGCGCCAGCAGTGGGGCAGGGGGCTATGGCTACACCTTC. The rearrangement uses TRBV10-1 and TRBJ1-2, with 7 bases lining up with TRBD1. The V segment lost 4 bases and the J segment 4 bases; nucleotides outside the gene matches: 3. Germline CDR1 reads WNHNN; CDR2 reads SYGVQD (reference sequence). The CDR3 spans 13 residues.

The chain joins TRBV27 to TRBJ1-2; perhaps TRBD1 as D (5 bases). The CDR3 totals 15 residues. Germline V lookup: CDR1 MNHEY, CDR2 SMNVEV (reference sequence). The germline V and J ends were trimmed by 1 base and 2 bases, with 11 bases remaining between them. The CDR3: CASSLYPDSNYGYTF. The CDR3 DNA sequence: TGTGCCAGCAGTTTATACCCCGACAGCAACTATGGCTACACCTTC.

This clone was found once. The chain carries TRBV7-2 and TRBJ2-1; D perhaps matches TRBD2 (6 bases). This CDR3 region has 15 residues. V lost 5 bases and J 2 bases, leaving 13 bases between the germline ends. The V gene's germline CDR1 is SGHTA and CDR2 FQGNSA. The CDR3 here is CASSPSEGPYNEQFF. In DNA, the CDR3 is TGTGCCAGCAGCCCTAGCGAGGGCCCCTACAATGAGCAGTTCTTC.